This is a list of T cell receptor beta chains from one sample in a study of Ad26.COV2.S vaccination and SARS-CoV-2 variants. The assay was immunoSEQ multiplex PCR, and TCRdb's table has in-frame clones only and misses some. Found here are around 250,000 clones, around 90% of them singletons; the top ten hold less than 3.5%. The input for sequencing was peripheral blood, taken in a trial of Ad26.COV2.S vaccine versus placebo. These receptors all stem from a person between 18 and 59 years old who received the Ad26.COV2.S COVID-19 vaccine or a placebo. The CDR3 runs from the conserved cysteine through the conserved F or W. The D gene is left open where the match is weak. Where a row states a size, it is once, few, many or the class of an expanded clone; other rows omit it.

d_gene	abundance	j_gene	v_gene	CDR3nt	CDR3aa
TRBD1	once	TRBJ1-6	TRBV7-8	TGTGCCAGCAGCTTAGCGGGACAGGGTAATTCACCCCTCCACTTT	CASSLAGQGNSPLHF
-	-	TRBJ1-2	TRBV6-2/TRBV6-3	TGTGCCAGCAGTTACGCAAAACAGATGGGAGGCTACACCTTC	CASSYAKQMGGYTF
-	-	TRBJ1-1	TRBV7-9	TGTGCCAGCAGCTTAAGGGCAGAAGCGACTGAAGCTTTCTTT	CASSLRAEATEAFF
TRBD1	-	TRBJ2-7	TRBV18	TGTGCCAGCGGGGCGGGACAGGGGAACGAGCAGTACTTC	CASGAGQGNEQYF
-	-	TRBJ2-1	TRBV7-2	TGTGCCAGCAGACCACACCTAGGGGCCCCGGGGGATGAGCAGTTCTTC	CASRPHLGAPGDEQFF
TRBD1	few	TRBJ2-7	TRBV7-9	TGTGCCAGCAGCGCCGACAGGGTCCCCTACGAGCAGTACTTC	CASSADRVPYEQYF
TRBD2	-	TRBJ2-1	TRBV7-3	TGTGCCAGCAGCTTAACTAGCGGGGCTTACAATGAGCAGTTCTTC	CASSLTSGAYNEQFF
TRBD2	-	TRBJ2-3	TRBV7-2	TGTGCCAGCAGCTTATTTACTAGCGGGAGTGGCACAGATACGCAGTATTTT	CASSLFTSGSGTDTQYF
-	-	TRBJ1-5	TRBV3-1/TRBV3-2	TGTGCCAGCAGCCCGACGGTTGGCAATCAGCCCCAGCATTTT	CASSPTVGNQPQHF
TRBD1	-	TRBJ2-3	TRBV7-9	TGTGCCAGCAGCCCTAGGACAGGGCGGGATACGCAGTATTTT	CASSPRTGRDTQYF
-	-	TRBJ1-1	TRBV15	TGTGCCACCAGCAGAGCATGGGGACGGACTGAAGCTTTCTTT	CATSRAWGRTEAFF
-	-	TRBJ2-5	TRBV5-8	TGTGCCAGCAGCTTGATCCCGGGCCAGGAGACCCAGTACTTC	CASSLIPGQETQYF
TRBD1	once	TRBJ1-2	TRBV4-1	TGCGCCAGCAGCCAAGACCCCCGGACAGGGAACTATGGCTACACCTTC	CASSQDPRTGNYGYTF
-	once	TRBJ2-7	TRBV6-2/TRBV6-3	TGTGCCAGCAGTTTAGGCACCCCCTACGAGCAGTACTTC	CASSLGTPYEQYF
-	-	TRBJ1-2	TRBV6-5	TGTGCCAGCAGTTACGGGAGACTAAGGGCTAACTATGGCTACACCTTC	CASSYGRLRANYGYTF
-	-	TRBJ2-5	TRBV7-9	TGTGCCAGCAGCCTGCCGATCACAGGAGAGACCCAGTACTTC	CASSLPITGETQYF
-	-	TRBJ1-5	TRBV6-5	TGTGCCAGCAGTCCGGGACTCTTGGTGGATCAGCCCCAGCATTTT	CASSPGLLVDQPQHF